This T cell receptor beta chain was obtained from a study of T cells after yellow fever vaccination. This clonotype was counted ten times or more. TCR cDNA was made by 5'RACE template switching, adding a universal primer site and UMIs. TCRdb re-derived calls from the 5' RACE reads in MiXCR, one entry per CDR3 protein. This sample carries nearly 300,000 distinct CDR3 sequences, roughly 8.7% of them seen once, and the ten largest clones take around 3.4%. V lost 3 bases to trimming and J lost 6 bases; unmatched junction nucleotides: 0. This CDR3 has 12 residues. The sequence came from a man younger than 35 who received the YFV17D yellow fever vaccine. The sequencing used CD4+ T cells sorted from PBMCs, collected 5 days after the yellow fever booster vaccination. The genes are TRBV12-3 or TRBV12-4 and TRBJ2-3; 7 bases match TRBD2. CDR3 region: CASSLGGDTQYF. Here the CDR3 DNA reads TGTGCCAGCAGTTTGGGGGGGGATACGCAGTATTTT.